The 19 T cell receptor beta chains below come from one sample, sequenced in a study of technical replicates of blood from several donors (dated 2017 in TCRdb). The library was generated by the immunoSEQ multiplex PCR assay. The table was pulled from immuneACCESS by TCRdb, which kept in-frame rearrangements only. Such tables lose some clones; where checked, under half of the loss comes from unresolved V genes, and the rest has no known cause. This sample is represented by approximately 70,000 clones; 94% of them were singletons. The top ten clonotypes cover 0.3% to 0.45% of the sample. Sample: T cells isolated from PBMCs. The receptors were sampled from a human donor in good health.

The rearrangement links TRBV30 to TRBJ2-2; 9 bases align to TRBD1. Trimming removed 8 bases from V and 7 bases from J; junction bases left unmatched: 14. CDR1 and CDR2 from the germline V gene are GTSNPN and SVGIG (reference sequence). The CDR3 is 15 residues long. CDR3 nucleotide sequence: TGTGCCCTAATTACAGGGGGCAGAAGTAGCGGGGAGCTGTTTTTT. Its protein is CALITGGRSSGELFF.

The chain joins TRBV9 to TRBJ2-5, with TRBD2 identical over 8 bases. The CDR3 spans 16 residues. After removal of 3 bases from V and 1 base from J, the junction contained 8 bases not matched to a gene. CDR1 is SGDLS, CDR2 YYNGEE, per germline. CDR3 sequence reads: CASSERERTLQETQYF. In DNA, the CDR3 is TGTGCCAGCAGCGAGCGGGAGAGAACCCTCCAAGAGACCCAGTACTTC.

The chain uses TRBV28 and TRBJ1-5, with 10 positions matching TRBD1. Per the germline V gene, CDR1 is MDHEN and CDR2 is SYDVKM. CDR3 length: 17 residues. Trimming took 5 bases from V and 0 from J; bases not matched to a gene: 7. The CDR3 protein is CASSDPGQGFSNQPQHF. DNA of the CDR3: TGTGCCAGCAGTGACCCGGGACAGGGGTTTAGCAATCAGCCCCAGCATTTT.

V and J are TRBV7-2 and TRBJ2-3; D is perhaps TRBD2 (6 bases). The germline V and J ends were trimmed by 6 bases and 8 bases, with 15 bases remaining between them. There are 13 residues in the CDR3. CDR1 and CDR2 (germline): SGHTA, FQGNSA. This CDR3 reads CASSATVGGTQYF. In nucleotides, the CDR3 is TGTGCCAGCAGTGCGACCGTCGGGGGTACGCAGTATTTT. The variable domain in full, completed from reference TRBV7-2 and TRBJ2-3, reads GAGVSQSPSNKVTEKGKDVELRCDPISGHTALYWYRQSLGQGLEFLIYFQGNSAPDKSGLPSDRFSAERTGGSVSTLTIQRTQQEDSAVYLCASSATVGGTQYFGPGTRLTVL.

V usage is TRBV12-5 and J usage is TRBJ2-1; TRBD2 might be the D (6 bases). Germline V gives CDR1 LGHNT, CDR2 FRNRAP. V shed 3 bases and J shed 2 bases, with 20 bases lying between them. This CDR3 contains 18 residues. The CDR3 reads CASGFKKSRRGAYNEQFF. The CDR3 DNA is TGTGCTAGTGGTTTCAAGAAATCTAGGAGGGGCGCCTACAATGAGCAGTTCTTC. The complete variable domain, with remaining parts taken from reference TRBV12-5 and TRBJ2-1, reads DARVTQTPRHKVTEMGQEVTMRCQPILGHNTVFWYRQTMMQGLELLAYFRNRAPLDDSGMPKDRFSAEMPDATLATLKIQPSEPRDSAVYFCASGFKKSRRGAYNEQFFGPGTRLTVL.

This chain uses TRBV18 with TRBJ1-5; D is possibly TRBD1 (5 bases). This CDR3 is built from 14 residues. Germline loops: CDR1 KGHSH, CDR2 LQKENI. The V end lost 3 bases, the J end lost 7 bases, and 13 bases lay between the germline ends. CDR3 sequence: CASSPPNSGQPQHF. The CDR3 coding sequence is TGTGCCAGCTCACCCCCCAATTCAGGGCAGCCCCAGCATTTT.

The chain couples TRBV14 to TRBJ1-2; 7 bases map to TRBD1. V trimming: 1 base; J trimming: 4 bases; junction bases outside the gene matches: 6. From germline, CDR1 is SGHDN and CDR2 FVKESK. The CDR3 consists of 15 residues. The CDR3 DNA sequence: TGTGCCAGCAGCCAAGCGCCAGGGGGTACCTATGGCTACACCTTC. Its protein is CASSQAPGGTYGYTF.

This clone was observed once. The V gene is TRBV7-8, the J gene TRBJ2-7, with 8 bases that match TRBD2. Trimming took 2 bases from V and 5 from J; bases not matched to a gene: 20. Germline values: CDR1 SGHVS, CDR2 FQNEAQ. This CDR3 contains 19 residues. CDR3 sequence reads: CASSLFGLAARNMPHEQYF. CDR3 coding DNA: TGTGCCAGCAGCTTATTCGGACTAGCTGCAAGAAACATGCCCCACGAGCAGTACTTC. Combining the CDR3 with reference TRBV7-8 and TRBJ2-7 gives the whole variable domain GAGVSQSPRYKVAKRGQDVALRCDPISGHVSLFWYQQALGQGPEFLTYFQNEAQLDKSGLPSDRFFAERPEGSVSTLKIQRTQQEDSAVYLCASSLFGLAARNMPHEQYFGPGTRLTVT.

The chain joins TRBV5-6 to TRBJ2-1; TRBD1 matches at 8 bases. The V gene end was trimmed by 4 bases and the J gene end by 5 bases; junction bases not matched to a gene: 8. The germline V gene has CDR1 SGHDT and CDR2 YYEEEE. The CDR3 covers 15 residues. The CDR3 here is CASSRTGGTDNEQFF. CDR3 in DNA: TGTGCCAGCAGCAGAACAGGGGGGACTGACAATGAGCAGTTCTTC. Supplemented by reference TRBV5-6 and TRBJ2-1, the full variable domain reads DAGVTQSPTHLIKTRGQQVTLRCSPKSGHDTVSWYQQALGQGPQFIFQYYEEEERQRGNFPDRFSGHQFPNYSSELNVNALLLGDSALYLCASSRTGGTDNEQFFGPGTRLTVL.

In nucleotides, the CDR3 is TGCAGCGTTGAGAGGACAGGGGGAAATGAGCAGTTCTTC. Its translation: CSVERTGGNEQFF. This rearrangement joins TRBV29-1 to TRBJ2-1; 10 bases map to TRBD1. Germline V lookup: CDR1 SQVTM, CDR2 ANQGSEA. This CDR3 has 13 residues. Trimming cost V 3 bases and J 7 bases; bases outside gene matches: 3.

The V gene is TRBV10-3, the J gene TRBJ2-1, with D possibly being TRBD2 (6 bases). The CDR3 is 12 amino acids. Trimming pared 10 bases from V and 4 bases from J, leaving 11 bases between. Germline lookup yields CDR1 ENHRY and CDR2 SYGVKD. This CDR3 reads CATAEGYNEQFF. CDR3 in DNA: TGTGCCACAGCGGAGGGTTACAATGAGCAGTTCTTC.

The rearrangement links TRBV10-3 to TRBJ2-1, with D possibly TRBD2 on 7 matching bases. The CDR3 is 18 amino acids. In germline, CDR1 is ENHRY, CDR2 SYGVKD. V was trimmed by 10 bases and J by 3 bases, leaving 28 bases between them. CDR3 sequence reads: CATQVGQGPLAGYNEQFF. For the CDR3, the DNA is TGTGCCACGCAGGTCGGGCAGGGGCCGTTAGCGGGCTACAATGAGCAGTTCTTC.

CDR3 protein: CASSPGGLLSTF. In DNA form, the CDR3 reads TGTGCCAGCAGCCCAGGAGGGTTATTAAGCACCTTC. The chain combines TRBV7-8 with TRBJ1-2; D ambiguous. CDR3 length equals 12 residues. Trimming stripped 5 bases from V and 13 bases from J, with 17 bases between. Germline lookup yields CDR1 SGHVS and CDR2 FQNEAQ.

V usage is TRBV5-4 and J usage is TRBJ1-1; D remains unclear. The CDR3 is 15 residues long. The V gene lost 1 base and the J gene lost 3 bases, with 13 bases spanning the gap. CDR1 and CDR2 (germline): SGHNT, YYREEE (reference sequence). The CDR3 sequence: CASSLSRHGDTEAFF. In nucleotides, the CDR3 is TGTGCCAGCAGCTTGTCCAGGCACGGTGACACTGAAGCTTTCTTT.

The rearrangement joins TRBV11-3 to TRBJ2-2; D possibly corresponds to TRBD2 (7 bases). The CDR3 runs 16 residues. The germline V gene has CDR1 SGHNT and CDR2 YENEEA. V lost 5 bases and J 3 bases, leaving 16 bases between the germline ends. CDR3 loop: CASSLRGGAYTGELFF. CDR3 nucleotides: TGTGCCAGCAGCCTCCGTGGGGGGGCGTACACCGGGGAGCTGTTTTTT.

The chain joins TRBV10-3 to TRBJ2-7, with 9 bases that match TRBD1. Germline CDR1 reads ENHRY; CDR2 reads SYGVKD. The ends lost 2 bases at V and 5 bases at J; junction bases unmatched: 13. This CDR3 comprises 17 residues. CDR3 in amino acids: CAISEPERRGQGHEQYF. CDR3 nucleotides: TGTGCCATCAGTGAGCCCGAGAGAAGGGGACAGGGACACGAGCAGTACTTC.

This clone has a single count. This chain links TRBV30 with TRBJ1-4, with D possibly being TRBD1 (5 bases). V lost 4 bases to trimming and J lost 8 bases, with 14 bases between them. Germline V gene sequence: CDR1 GTSNPN, CDR2 SVGIG (reference sequence). This CDR3 is built from 13 residues. Written as DNA, the CDR3 is TGTGCCTGGAATGTAGGGGTAGGGGAAAAACTGTTTTTT. It yields the protein CAWNVGVGEKLFF.

V gene TRBV30 combines with J gene TRBJ2-1; D is uncertain. Per germline, CDR1 GTSNPN and CDR2 SVGIG (reference sequence). V lost 3 bases, J lost 3 bases, and 3 bases lay in between. This CDR3 region has 11 residues. This chain's CDR3 is CAWSGYNEQFF. The DNA of the CDR3 is TGTGCCTGGAGCGGCTACAATGAGCAGTTCTTC.

V gene TRBV29-1 combines with J gene TRBJ2-3; D possibly corresponds to TRBD2 (6 bases). The CDR3 totals 14 residues. V gave up 2 bases and J gave up 5 bases, with 14 bases separating them. In germline, CDR1 is SQVTM, CDR2 ANQGSEA. CDR3 bases: TGCAGCGTTGAAAGGGTGGGGGGTGGAGATACGCAGTATTTT. Amino acid sequence: CSVERVGGGDTQYF.